The 14 T cell receptor beta chains presented below share a single source sample, sequenced in a study of vaccination and CD4 T cells after COVID-19. Sequenced with the Oncomine TCR Beta short-read assay was DNA taken from cultured CD4+ T cells. The authors extracted genomic DNA from cultured CD4+ T cells. TCRdb independently ran MiXCR on the PCR reads; one entry per CDR3 protein. The data contain under 11,000 distinct CDR3 sequences, 28% of them singletons. Treatment defined: approximately 10-day PBMC culture with coronavirus spike peptide pools or control peptides (ViraFEST assay). Gathering of the CD4+ T cells, from the unexposed donor, took place before the COVID-19 pandemic (2011-2018). These receptors have no identified antigens. Material for sequencing was CD4+ T cells from blood, cultured in vitro. The receptors were gathered from a human donor in good health.

The CDR3: CASSLTPANYGYTF. Here the CDR3 DNA reads TGTGCCAGCAGCTTGACACCCGCTAACTATGGCTACACCTTC. This chain joins TRBV28 and TRBJ1-2; D is uncertain. CDR3 length: 14 amino acids. Per germline, CDR1 MDHEN and CDR2 SYDVKM. The V end lost 6 bases, the J end lost 0 bases, and 11 bases lay between the germline ends.

This chain connects TRBV7-3 to TRBJ2-5, with 10 bases lining up with TRBD2. From germline, CDR1 is SGHTA and CDR2 FQGTGA. The CDR3 has 17 residues. After removal of 5 bases from V and 5 bases from J, the junction contained 14 bases not matched to a gene. In DNA form, the CDR3 reads TGTGCCAGCAGCGGACACGGAGCGGGAGGGCCCCCGGAGACCCAGTACTTC. Encoded protein: CASSGHGAGGPPETQYF. The full variable domain, completed using reference TRBV7-3 and TRBJ2-5, is GAGVSQTPSNKVTEKGKYVELRCDPISGHTALYWYRQSLGQGPEFLIYFQGTGAADDSGLPNDRFFAVRPEGSVSTLKIQRTERGDSAVYLCASSGHGAGGPPETQYFGPGTRLLVL.

V gene TRBV20-1 combines with J gene TRBJ2-1, with D perhaps given as TRBD1 or TRBD2 (5 bases each). V was trimmed by 0 bases and J by 16 bases, leaving 22 bases between them. The CDR3 contains 14 residues. Germline V gene sequence: CDR1 DFQATT, CDR2 SNEGSKA (reference sequence). The CDR3 DNA sequence: TGCAGTGCTAGAGATGTCTCGGGACCCTCCTCACACTTCTTC. Translating it yields CSARDVSGPSSHFF.

By frequency in the sample, this clonotype is medium-sized. This sequence joins TRBV27 and TRBJ1-5; D is unclear. The CDR3 runs 12 residues. Per the germline V gene, CDR1 is MNHEY and CDR2 is SMNVEV (reference sequence). The germline V and J ends were trimmed by 11 bases and 11 bases, with 19 bases remaining between them. In DNA, the CDR3 is TGTGCCTCAGGTTACACCCGATGGGCCCAGCATTTT. Protein sequence: CASGYTRWAQHF.

This chain connects TRBV20-1 to TRBJ2-2, with D unresolved. From germline, CDR1 is DFQATT and CDR2 SNEGSKA (reference sequence). The CDR3 has 14 residues. Trimming removed 6 bases at V and 7 bases at J, with 18 bases between. This CDR3 is CSANPGVDIGELFF. As DNA, the CDR3 is TGCAGTGCAAACCCGGGTGTAGATATCGGGGAGCTGTTTTTT.

The CDR3 bases are TGTGCCAGCAGCTTAGCGACAGGGAGGGGAAACACCATATATTTT. It is translated as CASSLATGRGNTIYF. The chain joins TRBV7-6 to TRBJ1-3; 7 bases match TRBD1. Germline CDR1 and CDR2: SGHVS and FNYEAQ. V dropped 0 bases and J dropped 4; count of bases not matched to a gene: 3. The CDR3 has 15 residues.

This clonotype was counted between two and nine times. The chain recombines TRBV6-5 with TRBJ1-5; D unclear. V lost 4 bases and J 6 bases, leaving 13 bases between the germline ends. CDR3 size: 14 residues. Germline V lookup: CDR1 MNHEY, CDR2 SVGAGI. The CDR3 coding sequence is TGTGCCAGCAGTTCCAGTCGGACGGTTCAGCCCCAGCATTTT. This encodes CASSSSRTVQPQHF.

The chain joins TRBV6-5 to TRBJ2-1; TRBD2 agrees at 12 bases. The length of the CDR3 is 15 residues. CDR1 and CDR2 (germline): MNHEY, SVGAGI. J was trimmed by 9 bases and V by 4 bases; bases with no gene match: 7. CDR3 DNA sequence: TGTGCCAGCAGTTTCGTGACTAGCGGGAGTGGTGAGCAGTTCTTC. Translated: CASSFVTSGSGEQFF.

V gene TRBV30 combines with J gene TRBJ2-7, with 9 bases identical to TRBD1. Germline loops: CDR1 GTSNPN, CDR2 SVGIG (reference sequence). CDR3 length: 11 residues. V trimming: 6 bases; J trimming: 5 bases; junction bases outside the gene matches: 2. In nucleotides, the CDR3 is TGTGCCTGTGACAGGGGGGACGAGCAGTACTTC. Encoded protein: CACDRGDEQYF.

This clonotype has more than one count but fewer than ten. CDR3: CASSPRTGGYGYTF. CDR3 nucleotide sequence: TGTGCCAGCAGCCCAAGGACAGGGGGCTATGGCTACACCTTC. The chain uses TRBV7-2 and TRBJ1-2; 10 nucleotides match TRBD1. The V gene's germline CDR1 is SGHTA and CDR2 FQGNSA. CDR3 length: 14 amino acids. The junction had 4 bases not matched to a gene; V was cut back by 5 bases and J by 4 bases. The full variable domain, with the rest looked up from reference TRBV7-2 and TRBJ1-2, is GAGVSQSPSNKVTEKGKDVELRCDPISGHTALYWYRQSLGQGLEFLIYFQGNSAPDKSGLPSDRFSAERTGGSVSTLTIQRTQQEDSAVYLCASSPRTGGYGYTFGSGTRLTVV.

The chain links TRBV7-2 to TRBJ2-1; D unresolved. The CDR3 totals 16 residues. In germline, CDR1 is SGHTA, CDR2 FQGNSA. The germline V and J ends were trimmed by 1 base and 0 bases, with 10 bases remaining between them. CDR3 nucleotides: TGTGCCAGCAGCTTAGTCGGGCTTAGCTCCTACAATGAGCAGTTCTTC. Protein product: CASSLVGLSSYNEQFF.

In its sample, this clonotype is medium-sized. The chain has TRBV7-2 and TRBJ1-1; TRBD1 agrees at 7 bases. J was trimmed by 6 bases and V by 4 bases; bases with no gene match: 14. The CDR3 totals 16 residues. In germline, CDR1 is SGHTA, CDR2 FQGNSA. The CDR3 sequence is CASSSILPTGLSEAFF. CDR3 DNA: TGTGCCAGCAGCTCAATCTTACCGACAGGGCTGTCTGAAGCTTTCTTT.

The chain employs TRBV6-1 and TRBJ1-6, with D unresolved. The germline gives CDR1 MNHNS, CDR2 SASEGT. This CDR3 has 13 amino acids. With 5 bases removed from V and 4 bases from J, the gap between germline ends came to 6 bases. The CDR3, as DNA: TGTGCCAGCAGTCCAGGTTATAATTCACCCCTCCACTTT. Its protein is CASSPGYNSPLHF.

The rearrangement links TRBV29-1 to TRBJ2-7, with D perhaps matching TRBD2 (5 bases). This CDR3 has 14 residues. Germline assignment: CDR1 SQVTM and CDR2 ANQGSEA. Trimming took off 4 bases at V and 7 bases at J, with 20 bases between the two ends. CDR3 sequence (DNA): TGCAGCGTTGGAGCGGCGGGTAGCTCCTTTGAGCAGTACTTC. Its protein is CSVGAAGSSFEQYF.